Following are 5 T cell receptor beta chains from one sample sequenced in a study of PD-L1 blockade in urothelial cancer. As for time point: pretreatment peripheral blood. Only in-frame clones appear in the TCRdb table, and some are missing; sequencing was by immunoSEQ multiplex PCR. The sample yields approximately 86,000 clones, roughly 80% seen once. Source: PBMCs, taken around atezolizumab (anti-PD-L1) treatment. These TCRs come from a man in his forties with urothelial cancer.

This clone was detected a few times. Other DNA variants within this sample encode the same CDR3. This sequence joins TRBV19 and TRBJ2-7; weak D call: TRBD2 (6 bases). This CDR3 region has 13 residues. V dropped 1 base and J dropped 5 bases, with 9 bases sitting between them. Looked up from germline, CDR1 is LNHDA and CDR2 is SQIVND (reference sequence). CDR3 loop: CASSIAGGNEQYF. The CDR3 bases are TGTGCCAGTAGTATAGCTGGCGGGAACGAGCAGTACTTC.

V gene TRBV18 combines with J gene TRBJ2-1; 10 nucleotides align to TRBD2. V was clipped by 3 bases and J by 3 bases; unmatched bases: 5. From germline, CDR1 is KGHSH and CDR2 LQKENI. The CDR3 is 16 residues long. In DNA, the CDR3 is TGTGCCAGCTCACCGGAAGCGGGAGGGGACTACAATGAGCAGTTCTTC. This gives the protein CASSPEAGGDYNEQFF.

V and J are TRBV2 and TRBJ2-5; D is possibly TRBD1 (5 bases). Trimming took 7 bases from V and 3 from J, leaving 18 bases between them. This CDR3 region has 15 residues. CDR1 is SNHLY, CDR2 FYNNEI, per germline. CDR3 protein: CASTPHGASEETQYF. The CDR3 DNA sequence: TGTGCCAGCACCCCACATGGGGCTTCAGAAGAGACCCAGTACTTC.

This clone was counted once. This chain connects TRBV28 to TRBJ2-7, with a weak D call TRBD1 (6 bases). This CDR3 comprises 14 residues. Between the trimmed V and J ends, which lost 10 bases and 3 bases, there was a span of 19 bases. CDR1 MDHEN and CDR2 SYDVKM come from the germline V gene. The CDR3 loop is CATTPPQGNYEQYF. In nucleotides, the CDR3 is TGTGCCACCACCCCCCCGCAGGGGAACTACGAGCAGTACTTC.

The V call is TRBV7-6, the J call TRBJ2-7; 9 bases are a match to TRBD2. CDR1 is SGHVS and CDR2 is FNYEAQ in the germline V gene. CDR3 length: 16 amino acids. V lost 5 bases, J lost 2 bases, and 10 bases stayed unmatched. CDR3 DNA: TGTGCCAGCAGCAGCGGAGCGGGAGGAGACCCCTACGAGCAGTACTTC. This codes for CASSSGAGGDPYEQYF.